The entry below gives a single TCR beta chain sequence along with its context. Its specificity is unknown. In the same sample, other DNA sequences code for this CDR3. The germline gives CDR1 SGDLS, CDR2 YYNGEE. V lost 0 bases and J lost 0; bases outside the gene matches: 5. This CDR3 is 17 amino acids long. In the naive CD8 group, cells lacked CD45RO and were positively selected for CCR7, so terminally differentiated effector memory CD45RA+ cells were left out. The sample originates from a study of shared clonotypes between healthy human individuals. Overall study context: Every donor yielded three CD4 naive, three CD4 memory, two CD8 naive and one CD8 memory plate. Study conclusions and caveats: The study drew on few donors, limiting represented genetic and exposure-history diversity. Richness estimates generally favored naive over memory subsets.

Only in-frame clones appear in the TCRdb table, and some are missing; sequencing was by immunoSEQ multiplex PCR. Here the sample spans about 2 million clones, about 95% being singletons. J is TRBJ2-7 and V is TRBV9, with 11 nucleotides matching TRBD2. The receptor comes from a man in his late teens or twenties in good health. Sequenced input: naive CD8+ T cells sorted from blood. The CDR3 nucleotides read TGTGCCAGCAGCGTAGGATTAGCGGGAGGGGGCTCCTACGAGCAGTACTTC. Translated, it gives CASSVGLAGGGSYEQYF.